This TCR beta chain was observed in a study of T cell repertoires in cytomegalovirus infection. As for the study in general: Shared public TCR beta signatures pointed to both CMV infection and a matching HLA type. The study, taken as a whole, reports: It was HLA-C-restricted CMV-specific TCR beta clonotypes that dominated the response ex vivo. Cumulative frequency (of public TCR beta family members) identified carriers of CMV plus the relevant HLA.

Via MiXCR, TCRdb re-called the reads, giving one row per CDR3 protein. Of 160,000 or so distinct CDR3 sequences in the sample, over 15% are singletons; the top ten hold under 20%. Only a few counts were recorded for this clonotype. The target antigen is unknown. The sequenced sample consisted of CD8+ T cells from PBMCs. The sequence was collected from a human donor in good health (CMV status not recorded). Some clones in this sample may be carry-over from other donors' samples.

The CDR3 is CASGSGDQPQHF. CDR3 coding DNA: TGTGCTAGTGGCTCAGGTGATCAGCCCCAGCATTTT. The chain is built from TRBV12-5 and TRBJ1-5; no reliable D call. Trimming stripped 6 bases from V and 5 bases from J, with 8 bases between. In germline, CDR1 is LGHNT, CDR2 FRNRAP. This CDR3 region has 12 residues.